Listed here are 18 T cell receptor beta chains from one sample, sequenced in a study of shared clonotypes between healthy human individuals. The method was immunoSEQ multiplex PCR; TCRdb's version includes in-frame clones alone and lacks a portion of them. The table shows more than 1,200,000 clones, with just under 99% occurring only once. Material for sequencing was naive CD4+ T cells sorted from blood. As to subset: CD45RA+ positively selected. The receptors derive from a man aged 25-45 years in good health.

This chain joins TRBV19 and TRBJ1-2; weak D call: TRBD1 (6 bases). Looked up from germline, CDR1 is LNHDA and CDR2 is SQIVND (reference sequence). The V end lost 1 base, the J end lost 3 bases, and 9 bases lay between the germline ends. There are 14 residues in the CDR3. The CDR3: CASSIGYRDYGYTF. DNA of the CDR3: TGTGCCAGTAGTATAGGGTACAGGGACTATGGCTACACCTTC.

The chain recombines TRBV28 with TRBJ1-4, with D unresolved. The CDR3 is made up of 15 amino acids. Germline V gene sequence: CDR1 MDHEN, CDR2 SYDVKM. The V and J ends lost 5 bases and 4 bases respectively, with 14 bases between them. The chain's CDR3 is CASSHAESLNEKLFF. The CDR3 DNA reads TGTGCCAGCAGTCACGCGGAGAGCCTTAATGAAAAACTGTTTTTT.

This clone came up once. The chain uses TRBV6-5 and TRBJ2-7, with D perhaps being TRBD1 or TRBD2 (6 bases each). CDR3 length: 13 residues. Germline lookup yields CDR1 MNHEY and CDR2 SVGAGI. The ends were cut back, 6 bases at V and 7 bases at J, with 16 bases in the middle. The CDR3 nucleotides read TGTGCCAGCAGGAGGGGGGCGATAGGGGAGCAGTACTTC. It yields the protein CASRRGAIGEQYF.

The chain uses TRBV10-3 and TRBJ2-1; the D is unclear. Germline values: CDR1 ENHRY, CDR2 SYGVKD. Trimming shortened V by 0 bases and J by 9 bases, and 15 bases separated the two germline ends. The CDR3 is made up of 15 amino acids. The CDR3 protein is CAISESKSLGPEQFF. CDR3 DNA sequence: TGTGCCATCAGTGAGTCCAAATCCTTGGGTCCTGAGCAGTTCTTC.

Here the CDR3 reads CASRIGTREYYEQYF. Written as DNA, the CDR3 is TGTGCCAGCAGAATAGGGACTAGAGAATACTACGAGCAGTACTTC. The rearrangement joins TRBV28 to TRBJ2-7; 8 nucleotides align to TRBD2. The trim removed 6 bases at V and 3 bases at J, leaving 10 bases unmatched. CDR1 is MDHEN and CDR2 is SYDVKM in the germline V gene. The CDR3 extends over 15 amino acids.

This chain joins TRBV25-1 and TRBJ2-1; 7 bases align to TRBD2. In germline, CDR1 is MGHDK, CDR2 SYGVNS. The CDR3 runs to 17 residues. V dropped 6 bases and J dropped 0; count of bases not matched to a gene: 11. This CDR3 reads CASSPTTSASSYNEQFF. In nucleotides, the CDR3 is TGTGCCAGCAGCCCCACAACTAGCGCGAGCTCCTACAATGAGCAGTTCTTC.

This chain uses TRBV15 with TRBJ1-5; 10 nucleotides line up with TRBD1. Germline-derived CDR1 and CDR2 are LNHNV and YYDKDF (reference sequence). This CDR3 spans 17 amino acids. V lost 4 bases, J lost 4 bases, and 10 bases stayed unmatched. The DNA of the CDR3 is TGTGCCACCAGCAACCGTTTTGGGGGACAGGGGAATCAGCCCCAGCATTTT. Encoded protein: CATSNRFGGQGNQPQHF.

The chain has TRBV10-1 and TRBJ2-1; D uncertain. From germline, CDR1 is WNHNN and CDR2 SYGVQD (reference sequence). This CDR3 is built from 13 residues. The germline V and J ends were trimmed by 2 bases and 5 bases, with 7 bases remaining between them. In nucleotides, the CDR3 is TGCGCCAGCAGTGAGGTGGCAGACAATGAGCAGTTCTTC. It translates to CASSEVADNEQFF.

This chain links TRBV6-6 with TRBJ2-3, with D perhaps TRBD1 or TRBD2 (5 bases each). Trimming took off 7 bases at V and 2 bases at J, with 7 bases between the two ends. Germline V gene data show CDR1 as MNHNY and CDR2 as SVGAGI (reference sequence). This CDR3 contains 12 residues. CDR3 residues: CASTGTTDTQYF. CDR3 in DNA: TGTGCCAGCACCGGGACCACAGATACGCAGTATTTT.

The chain carries TRBV7-2 and TRBJ2-7, with a weak D call TRBD2 (5 bases). This CDR3 is built from 13 residues. CDR1 and CDR2 (germline): SGHTA, FQGNSA. Trimming stripped 4 bases from V and 3 bases from J, with 10 bases between. CDR3 DNA: TGTGCCAGCAGCTACGGGGTTTACTACGAGCAGTACTTC. It specifies CASSYGVYYEQYF.

This chain joins TRBV18 and TRBJ1-4; 10 bases match TRBD1. The CDR3 runs to 15 residues. The J segment lost 3 bases and the V segment lost 6 bases, leaving 4 bases of the junction unmatched. The V gene's germline CDR1 is KGHSH and CDR2 LQKENI. The CDR3 spells CASSYGQGANEKLFF. CDR3 sequence (DNA): TGTGCCAGCTCCTACGGACAGGGGGCTAATGAAAAACTGTTTTTT.

The chain has TRBV28 and TRBJ1-2; D is undetermined. The CDR3 runs to 15 residues. CDR1 MDHEN and CDR2 SYDVKM come from the germline V gene. Trimming took 3 bases from V and 0 from J, leaving 11 bases between them. Here the CDR3 DNA reads TGTGCCAGCAGTTTCGCGGATCGGACTAACTATGGCTACACCTTC. Protein sequence: CASSFADRTNYGYTF.

In nucleotides, the CDR3 is TGCAGCGTTACCCCTGCCCGACTCGGAGGGGAGACCCAGTACTTC. The encoded protein is CSVTPARLGGETQYF. The chain uses TRBV29-1 and TRBJ2-5; D might be TRBD2 (6 bases). Trimming left V 5 bases short and J 5 bases short, with 21 bases between. The germline gives CDR1 SQVTM, CDR2 ANQGSEA. The CDR3 has 15 amino acids.

The chain uses TRBV5-1 and TRBJ2-5; 11 positions match TRBD2. Germline V gene data show CDR1 as SGHRS and CDR2 as YFSETQ. This CDR3 is built from 16 residues. V lost 0 bases, J lost 5 bases, and 6 bases stayed unmatched. The CDR3 DNA follows: TGCGCCAGCAGCTTGGGGACTAGCGGGTTAGCGGAGACCCAGTACTTC. Protein sequence: CASSLGTSGLAETQYF.

The chain joins TRBV5-1 to TRBJ2-7; TRBD1 agrees at 7 bases. This CDR3 has 16 amino acids. Germline values: CDR1 SGHRS, CDR2 YFSETQ. Germline trimming cut 1 base from V and 2 bases from J; bases unmatched to any gene: 9. The DNA of the CDR3 is TGCGCCAGCAGCTTGCGAAACCGGGACAGACCCTACGAGCAGTACTTC. Translated, it gives CASSLRNRDRPYEQYF.

This clone was seen a single time. V is TRBV15 and J is TRBJ2-5; 8 nucleotides line up with TRBD2. Germline V CDR1 and CDR2: LNHNV, YYDKDF (reference sequence). Trimming at V came to 1 base and at J to 5 bases, leaving 9 bases not matched to a gene. This CDR3 comprises 16 residues. As DNA, the CDR3 is TGTGCCACCAGCAGAGGAGGGGCGGGAGGAGGCGAGACCCAGTACTTC. This translates into CATSRGGAGGGETQYF.

This clone was seen only once. The chain uses TRBV7-8 and TRBJ2-5; D may be TRBD1 or TRBD2 (5 bases each). The CDR3 has 15 residues. Germline values: CDR1 SGHVS, CDR2 FQNEAQ. V was cut by 4 bases and J by 3 bases, with 15 bases left in between. The CDR3 region has the DNA TGTGCCAGCAGCTACAAAGGGACGATTAAAGAGACCCAGTACTTC. Its protein product is CASSYKGTIKETQYF.

The V gene is TRBV2, the J gene TRBJ2-6, with TRBD2 identical over 9 bases. The CDR3 consists of 17 residues. Germline V lookup: CDR1 SNHLY, CDR2 FYNNEI. With 1 base clipped from V and 4 bases from J, the junction kept 5 bases outside the gene matches. The CDR3 sequence: CASSEVAGAGGANVLTF. In DNA, the CDR3 is TGTGCCAGCAGTGAAGTAGCGGGAGCGGGGGGGGCCAACGTCCTGACTTTC. Full variable domain (remainder filled in from reference TRBV2 and TRBJ2-6): EPEVTQTPSHQVTQMGQEVILRCVPISNHLYFYWYRQILGQKVEFLVSFYNNEISEKSEIFDDQFSVERPDGSNFTLKIRSTKLEDSAMYFCASSEVAGAGGANVLTFGAGSRLTVL.